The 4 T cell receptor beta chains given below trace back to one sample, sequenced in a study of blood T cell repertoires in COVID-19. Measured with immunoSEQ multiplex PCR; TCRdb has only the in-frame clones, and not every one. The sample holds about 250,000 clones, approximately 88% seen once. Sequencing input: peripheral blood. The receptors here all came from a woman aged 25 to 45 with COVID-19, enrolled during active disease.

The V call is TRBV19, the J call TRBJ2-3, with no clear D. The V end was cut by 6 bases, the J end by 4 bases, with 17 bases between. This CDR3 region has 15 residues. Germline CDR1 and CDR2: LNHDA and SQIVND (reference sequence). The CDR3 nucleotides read TGTGCCAGTAGCATACTCACAAAAAATTCAGATACGCAGTATTTT. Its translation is CASSILTKNSDTQYF.

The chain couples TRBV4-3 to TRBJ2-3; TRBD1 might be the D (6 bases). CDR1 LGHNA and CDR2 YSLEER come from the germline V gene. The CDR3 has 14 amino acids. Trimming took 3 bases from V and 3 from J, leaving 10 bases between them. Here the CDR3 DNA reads TGCGCCAGCAGCCACTACCAGGGGACAGATACGCAGTATTTT. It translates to CASSHYQGTDTQYF.

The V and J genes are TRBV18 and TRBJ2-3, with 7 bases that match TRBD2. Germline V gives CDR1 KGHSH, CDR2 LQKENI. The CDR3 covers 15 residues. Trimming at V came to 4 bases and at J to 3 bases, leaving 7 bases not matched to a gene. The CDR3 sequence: CASSRLAERTDTQYF. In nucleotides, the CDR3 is TGTGCCAGCTCACGGCTAGCGGAGAGGACAGATACGCAGTATTTT.

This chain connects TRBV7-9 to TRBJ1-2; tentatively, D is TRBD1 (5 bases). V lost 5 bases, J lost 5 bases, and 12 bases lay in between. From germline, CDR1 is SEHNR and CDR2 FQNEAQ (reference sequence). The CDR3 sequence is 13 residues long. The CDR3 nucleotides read TGTGCCAGCAGCGCACAGGACCTATATGGCTACACCTTC. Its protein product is CASSAQDLYGYTF.